These T cell receptor beta chains were read from a single sample in a study of T-cell reconstitution after alpha-beta-depleted transplantation in children. TCRdb re-called the PCR reads with MiXCR, one entry per CDR3 protein. Among about 980,000 distinct CDR3 sequences listed, around 30% were seen once. This specimen was PBMCs, mostly from graft donor cells, taken 360 days after TCRalphabeta/CD19-depleted stem cell transplant. These receptors were obtained from a boy under two years old who had a stem cell transplant for SCID, so the T cells may come from the graft donor. CDR3s include the opening cysteine and the closing phenylalanine or tryptophan. D genes are given only for firm matches. For some rows the clone size is stated as once, few or many, or as a class when expanded; others skip it.

V: TRBV7-9
D: .
size: few
J: TRBJ2-2
CDR3: CASTHQRDTGELFF
DNA: TGTGCCAGCACTCACCAAAGGGACACCGGGGAGCTGTTTTTT

V: TRBV24-1
D: .
size: many
J: TRBJ2-2
CDR3: CATSERDLQTGTGELFF
DNA: TGTGCCACCAGTGAACGCGACCTGCAGACAGGCACCGGGGAGCTGTTTTTT

V: TRBV20-1
D: .
size: few
J: TRBJ2-3
CDR3: CSARGAGRTTWDTQYF
DNA: TGCAGTGCTAGAGGGGCAGGGCGAACGACGTGGGATACGCAGTATTTT

V: TRBV5-1
D: TRBD2
size: .
J: TRBJ2-1
CDR3: CASSSVGAGGPYNEQFF
DNA: TGCGCCAGCAGCTCCGTCGGGGCGGGGGGGCCCTACAATGAGCAGTTCTTC

V: TRBV20-1
D: .
size: .
J: TRBJ2-1
CDR3: CSARPFVPYNEQFF
DNA: TGCAGTGCCCGGCCATTTGTTCCCTACAATGAGCAGTTCTTC

V: TRBV7-9
D: .
size: .
J: TRBJ2-7
CDR3: CASSLSALWEQYF
DNA: TGTGCCAGCAGCTTATCGGCCCTCTGGGAGCAGTACTTC

V: TRBV11-2
D: .
size: few
J: TRBJ2-2
CDR3: CASSLDYSTGELFF
DNA: TGTGCCAGCAGCTTAGACTATAGCACCGGGGAGCTGTTTTTT

V: TRBV5-1
D: .
size: .
J: TRBJ2-5
CDR3: CASSSSPGQQETQYF
DNA: TGCGCCAGCAGTTCTTCCCCAGGACAGCAAGAGACCCAGTACTTC

V: TRBV9
D: TRBD2
size: .
J: TRBJ2-3
CDR3: CASSTRGTSPSTDTQYF
DNA: TGTGCCAGCAGCACTCGTGGGACTAGCCCTAGCACAGATACGCAGTATTTT

V: TRBV9
D: .
size: .
J: TRBJ1-2
CDR3: CASSVGGGVGNYGYTF
DNA: TGTGCCAGCAGCGTAGGTGGGGGGGTTGGGAACTATGGCTACACCTTC

V: TRBV7-2
D: .
size: .
J: TRBJ2-7
CDR3: CASSLSRGDEQNF
DNA: TGTGCCAGCAGCTTAAGCCGAGGGGACGAGCAGAACTTC

V: TRBV4-2
D: .
size: .
J: TRBJ2-2
CDR3: CASSQDRRGGELFF
DNA: TGTGCCAGCAGCCAAGATCGGAGGGGCGGGGAGCTGTTTTTT

V: TRBV20-1
D: .
size: .
J: TRBJ2-5
CDR3: CSARRTPGRGETQYF
DNA: TGCAGTGCTAGGAGGACACCGGGACGGGGCGAGACCCAGTACTTC

V: TRBV6-5
D: .
size: .
J: TRBJ1-2
CDR3: CASSYRDGQNYGYTF
DNA: TGTGCCAGCAGTTACAGGGACGGACAGAACTATGGCTACACCTTC

V: TRBV6-5
D: TRBD2
size: few
J: TRBJ2-3
CDR3: CASSYQLAASTDTQYF
DNA: TGTGCCAGCAGTTACCAACTAGCGGCTAGCACAGATACGCAGTATTTT

V: TRBV4-2
D: TRBD2
size: once
J: TRBJ2-3
CDR3: CASSQASGQPPDMQYF
DNA: TGTGCCAGCAGCCAAGCTAGCGGACAACCCCCAGATATGCAGTATTTT

V: TRBV24-1
D: TRBD1
size: .
J: TRBJ2-7
CDR3: CATSERDRTLNSYEQYF
DNA: TGTGCCACCAGTGAGCGGGACAGGACCCTCAACTCCTACGAGCAGTACTTC

V: TRBV5-1
D: .
size: .
J: TRBJ2-3
CDR3: CATGPATGTSTDTQYF
DNA: TGCGCCACAGGCCCAGCGACGGGGACTAGCACAGATACGCAGTATTTT

V: TRBV6-5
D: .
size: .
J: TRBJ1-2
CDR3: CASSYEKRRGYTF
DNA: TGTGCCAGCAGTTACGAGAAGAGGCGTGGCTACACCTTC

V: TRBV7-9
D: .
size: .
J: TRBJ1-2
CDR3: CASSPRGSDYGYTF
DNA: TGTGCCAGCAGCCCTAGGGGATCCGACTATGGCTACACCTTC

V: TRBV9
D: TRBD2
size: few
J: TRBJ2-3
CDR3: CASSLGTSGASTDTQYF
DNA: TGTGCCAGCAGCCTCGGGACTAGCGGGGCTAGCACAGATACGCAGTATTTT

V: TRBV18
D: .
size: few
J: TRBJ2-1
CDR3: CASSPGPSGVDEQFF
DNA: TGTGCCAGCTCACCAGGGCCTAGTGGCGTGGATGAGCAGTTCTTC

V: TRBV25-1
D: TRBD1
size: .
J: TRBJ2-5
CDR3: CASTPGQGSKIF
DNA: TGTGCCAGCACCCCGGGACAGGGGTCCAAGATCTTC

V: TRBV28
D: .
size: .
J: TRBJ1-4
CDR3: CASISATGRGSHFF
DNA: TGTGCCAGCATCTCGGCCACAGGGCGCGGCTCTCACTTTTTT

V: TRBV12-3/TRBV12-4
D: TRBD2
size: few
J: TRBJ2-1
CDR3: CASRSLAAYNEQFF
DNA: TGTGCCAGCAGATCACTAGCGGCATACAATGAGCAGTTCTTC

V: TRBV3-1
D: .
size: many
J: TRBJ2-2
CDR3: CASSQAYTGELFF
DNA: TGTGCCAGCAGCCAAGCCTACACCGGGGAGCTGTTTTTT

V: TRBV5-6
D: TRBD2
size: .
J: TRBJ2-1
CDR3: CASSPTRGGLDEQFF
DNA: TGTGCCAGCAGCCCTACGCGGGGGGGCCTCGATGAGCAGTTCTTC

V: TRBV20-1
D: .
size: few
J: TRBJ2-2
CDR3: CSTLADPNTGELFF
DNA: TGCAGTACCTTAGCGGACCCGAACACCGGGGAGCTGTTTTTT

V: TRBV7-9
D: TRBD1
size: few
J: TRBJ2-7
CDR3: CASSLERGTGYTYEQYF
DNA: TGTGCCAGCAGCTTAGAAAGGGGGACAGGTTATACCTACGAGCAGTACTTC

V: TRBV28
D: .
size: few
J: TRBJ1-5
CDR3: CASSLWAGRANQPQHF
DNA: TGTGCCAGCAGTTTATGGGCAGGCAGAGCCAATCAGCCCCAGCATTTT

V: TRBV12-3/TRBV12-4
D: .
size: few
J: TRBJ1-3
CDR3: CASVLSGNTIYF
DNA: TGTGCCAGCGTCCTCAGTGGAAACACCATATATTTT

V: TRBV12-3/TRBV12-4
D: TRBD2
size: .
J: TRBJ2-7
CDR3: CASSLRTSGVYEQYF
DNA: TGTGCCAGCAGTTTAAGGACTAGCGGGGTCTACGAGCAGTACTTC

V: TRBV7-9
D: .
size: .
J: TRBJ2-1
CDR3: CASSLKGGYNEQFF
DNA: TGTGCCAGCAGCTTGAAGGGGGGGTACAATGAGCAGTTCTTC

V: TRBV30
D: .
size: few
J: TRBJ2-4
CDR3: CAWSGGLAKNIQYF
DNA: TGTGCCTGGTCCGGGGGCCTGGCCAAAAACATTCAGTACTTC

V: TRBV28
D: TRBD1
size: .
J: TRBJ2-2
CDR3: CASRGQGVAGELFF
DNA: TGTGCCAGCAGAGGACAGGGGGTGGCCGGGGAGCTGTTTTTT

V: TRBV4-1
D: TRBD1
size: .
J: TRBJ2-7
CDR3: CASSQDTQGAIISYEQYF
DNA: TGCGCCAGCAGCCAAGATACCCAGGGGGCGATAATCTCCTACGAGCAGTACTTC

V: TRBV4-3
D: .
size: .
J: TRBJ2-7
CDR3: CASSQEWDGSYEQYF
DNA: TGCGCCAGCAGCCAAGAGTGGGACGGCAGTTACGAGCAGTACTTC

V: TRBV4-2
D: TRBD2
size: .
J: TRBJ2-4
CDR3: CASSHRLAGRDIQYF
DNA: TGTGCCAGCAGCCACCGACTAGCGGGGAGGGACATTCAGTACTTC

V: TRBV6-6
D: .
size: few
J: TRBJ1-2
CDR3: CASWGGYGYTF
DNA: TGTGCCAGCTGGGGGGGGTATGGCTACACCTTC

V: TRBV9
D: .
size: .
J: TRBJ2-3
CDR3: CASSVGGDPSTDTQYF
DNA: TGTGCCAGCAGCGTAGGGGGCGACCCTAGCACAGATACGCAGTATTTT

V: TRBV5-6
D: .
size: .
J: TRBJ2-2
CDR3: CASSRGVWGQRTGELFF
DNA: TGTGCCAGCAGCAGGGGTGTTTGGGGGCAAAGGACCGGGGAGCTGTTTTTT

V: TRBV27
D: TRBD2
size: few
J: TRBJ2-7
CDR3: CASASRLLAGGYEQYF
DNA: TGTGCCAGCGCCTCACGCCTACTAGCGGGTGGGTACGAGCAGTACTTC